The subject of this entry is one TCR beta chain. Antigen unknown. The source of the sample is a study of beta chain features in type 1 diabetes. Since all of the isolated RNA was reverse transcribed, expressed TCRB transcripts were what got sequenced. Naive, central memory and regulatory T cell samples produced a mean of around 4 million reads. The table came from immunoSEQ multiplex PCR; TCRdb's copy has only in-frame clones and leaves some out. Of around 250,000 clones listed, approximately 15% are singletons. Findings and caveats of the study: At VDJ recombination sites, type 1 diabetes patients had fewer insertions and more deleted nucleotides. TCRB CDR3 length was moderately but significantly reduced in all four CD4+ subsets of Type 1 diabetes patients.

The CDR3 runs to 16 residues. V gave up 6 bases and J gave up 0 bases; unmatched junction bases: 4. Germline V gene lookup returns CDR1 LNHDA and CDR2 SQIVND (reference sequence). Each of the CD4+ naive, central memory, regulatory and stem cell-like memory populations was sorted via CD45RO/CCR7/CD25/CD127/CD95/CD27. The TCR comes from a young man with type 1 diabetes. The chain has TRBV19 and TRBJ1-6, with 8 bases matching TRBD1. The sequencing sample was made of naive CD4+ T cells from blood. The CDR3 sequence is CASRGQASSYNSPLHF. CDR3 nucleotides: TGTGCCAGTAGGGGACAGGCGAGCTCCTATAATTCACCCCTCCACTTT.